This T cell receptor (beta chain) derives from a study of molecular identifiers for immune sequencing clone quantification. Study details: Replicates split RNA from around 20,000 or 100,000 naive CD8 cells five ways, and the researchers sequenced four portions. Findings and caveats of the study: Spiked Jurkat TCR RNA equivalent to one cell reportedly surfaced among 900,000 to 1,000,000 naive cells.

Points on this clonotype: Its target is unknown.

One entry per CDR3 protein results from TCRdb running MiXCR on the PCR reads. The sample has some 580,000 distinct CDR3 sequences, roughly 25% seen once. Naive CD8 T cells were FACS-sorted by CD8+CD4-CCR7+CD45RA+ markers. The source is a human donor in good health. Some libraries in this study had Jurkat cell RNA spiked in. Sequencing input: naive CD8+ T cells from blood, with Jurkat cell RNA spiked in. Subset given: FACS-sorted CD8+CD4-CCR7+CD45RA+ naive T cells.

CDR3 nucleotides: TGTGCCAGTAGTATAGGATGGGGGGGCAGTGACATTCAGTACTTC. Translation: CASSIGWGGSDIQYF. This chain connects TRBV19 to TRBJ2-4; tentative D call: TRBD2 (7 bases). The CDR3 covers 15 residues. Germline V gene data show CDR1 as LNHDA and CDR2 as SQIVND (reference sequence). Trimming pared 1 base from V and 8 bases from J, leaving 15 bases between.